This TCR beta chain was identified during a study of PD-L1 blockade in urothelial cancer. As concerns this clone: Other nucleotide sequences in the sample specify the same CDR3.

What went into each PCR as a spike was synthetic TCR analog templates. The protocol was immunoSEQ multiplex PCR, while the TCRdb copy is restricted to in-frame clones and leaves out a portion. The repertoire consists of roughly 130,000 clones, with 65% to 85% occurring once and the leading ten covering under 3.5%. Indicated time point: pretreatment peripheral blood. CDR3 length equals 15 residues. The germline gives CDR1 SGHAT, CDR2 FQNNGV. Trimming removed 1 base at V and 0 bases at J, with 7 bases between. This chain links TRBV11-2 with TRBJ2-1, with D perhaps matching TRBD2 (5 bases). The sample in question was PBMCs, obtained around atezolizumab (anti-PD-L1) treatment. This receptor was identified in a middle-aged man with urothelial cancer. The CDR3 region is CASSLGGSSYNEQFF. CDR3 bases: TGTGCCAGCAGCTTAGGAGGGAGCTCCTACAATGAGCAGTTCTTC.